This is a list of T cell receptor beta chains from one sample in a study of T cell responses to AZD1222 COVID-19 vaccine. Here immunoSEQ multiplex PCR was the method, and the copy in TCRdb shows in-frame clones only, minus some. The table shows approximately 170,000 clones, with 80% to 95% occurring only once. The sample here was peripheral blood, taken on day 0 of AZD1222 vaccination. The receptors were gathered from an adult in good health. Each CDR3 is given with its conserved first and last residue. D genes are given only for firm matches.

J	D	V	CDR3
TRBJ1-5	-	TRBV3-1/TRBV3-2	CASSQGQVGQPQHF
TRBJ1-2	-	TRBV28	CASNSVGGSNYGYTF
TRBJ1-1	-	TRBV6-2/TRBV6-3	CASSTPGLNTEAFF
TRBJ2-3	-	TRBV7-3	CASSSSSDTQYF
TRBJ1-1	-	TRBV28	CASSPLFSKKDKTEAFF
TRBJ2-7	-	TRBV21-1	CASSKVTSGPAYEQYF
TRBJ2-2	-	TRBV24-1	CATSDSRMGATGELFF
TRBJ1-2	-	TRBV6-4	CASSDTGAGYGYTF
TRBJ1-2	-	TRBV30	CASGGAYGYTF
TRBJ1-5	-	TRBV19	CASSIGILEPQHF
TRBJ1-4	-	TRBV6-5	CASSSEGGPNEKLFF
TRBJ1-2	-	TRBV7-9	CASSFTGINYGYTF
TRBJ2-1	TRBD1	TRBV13	CASSRSDRGEQFF
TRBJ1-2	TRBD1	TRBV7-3	CASSSRTGTGEYGYTF
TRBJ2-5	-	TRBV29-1	CSVERPGREAQYF
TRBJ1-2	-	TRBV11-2	CASSQDGTGVNGYTF
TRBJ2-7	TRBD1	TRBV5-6	CASSFDRASYEQYF
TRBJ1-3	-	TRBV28	CASSFSARPGSGNTIYF
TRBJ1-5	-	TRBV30	CAWSAGRKGQPQHF
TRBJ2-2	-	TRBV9	CASRITDITGELFF
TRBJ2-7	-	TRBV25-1	CASSRGNEQYF
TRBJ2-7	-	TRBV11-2	CASSGITVSYEQYF
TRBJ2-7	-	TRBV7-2	CASSKRGLLFLYEQYF
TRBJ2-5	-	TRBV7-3	CASSSEGGTQYF
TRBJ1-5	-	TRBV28	CASSFFFRGNQPQHF
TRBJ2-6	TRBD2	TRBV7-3	CASRLAGSGANVLTF
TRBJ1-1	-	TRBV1	CTSSPDRNTEAFF
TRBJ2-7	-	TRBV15	CATSRVDSYEQYF
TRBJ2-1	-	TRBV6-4	CASSDFASSSYNEQFF
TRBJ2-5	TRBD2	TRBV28	CATKPGTSGSRGTQYF
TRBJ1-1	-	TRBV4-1	CASSQAGRTDLNTEAFF
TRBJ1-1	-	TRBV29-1	CSVDRVNTEAFF
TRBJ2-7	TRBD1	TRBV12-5	CASGGQGTNEQYF
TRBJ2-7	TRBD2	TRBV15	CATSRGIAGLAGRDEQYF
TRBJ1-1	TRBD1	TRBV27	CASSVGTGRGMNTEAFF
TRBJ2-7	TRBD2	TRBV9	CASSVGSGSSYEQYF
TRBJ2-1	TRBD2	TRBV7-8	CASSLKTSASSYNEQFF